The 30 T cell receptor beta chains below come from one sample, sequenced in a study of blood T cells in healthy people across ages. For the second PCR, which ran for roughly 6 to 12 cycles, a sample-barcoded 5' primer and a J-beta primer mix were used. Via MiXCR, TCRdb re-called the 5' RACE reads, giving one row per CDR3 protein. The data contain roughly 790,000 distinct CDR3 sequences, 40% to 45% of them singletons. Source material: blood. Source of these receptors: a woman aged 55-69 years in good health.

The gene calls are TRBV6-5 and TRBJ2-2; 7 bases line up with TRBD1. Per the germline V gene, CDR1 is MNHEY and CDR2 is SVGAGI. The J segment lost 5 bases and the V segment lost 6 bases, leaving 0 bases of the junction unmatched. This CDR3 comprises 12 residues. CDR3 nucleotide sequence: TGTGCCAGCAGACAGGGGACCGGGGAGCTGTTTTTT. Its translation: CASRQGTGELFF.

As to this clonotype: A much bigger clone sits one base away, suggesting this may be a read error. The chain has TRBV12-3 or TRBV12-4 and TRBJ2-5; maybe TRBD2 (5 bases). Near its end, the DNA agrees better with TRBJ2-7, so the J call may be wrong. This CDR3 contains 13 residues. The CDR3 here is CASSLLASCEQYF. The CDR3 DNA is TGTGCCAGCAGTTTACTAGCTTCGTGCGAGCAGTACTTC.

This clonotype has a handful of counts. The chain links TRBV2 to TRBJ1-5, with TRBD1 as a possible D gene (5 bases). Germline V gene sequence: CDR1 SNHLY, CDR2 FYNNEI. The ends were cut back, 4 bases at V and 9 bases at J, with 13 bases in the middle. This CDR3 spans 13 amino acids. CDR3 residues: CASSGQLSVPQHF. The CDR3 bases are TGTGCCAGCAGTGGACAGCTATCGGTGCCCCAGCATTTT.

The chain recombines TRBV9 with TRBJ2-4; perhaps TRBD2 as D (6 bases). The J call may be mistaken, given a closer DNA end match to TRBJ2-7. There are 16 residues in the CDR3. CDR1 and CDR2 (germline): SGDLS, YYNGEE. CDR3 in DNA: TGTGCCAGCAGCGTGGGAGGTCCCAGGACTTACTACGAGCAGTACTTC. Translation: CASSVGGPRTYYEQYF.

Concerning this clonotype itself: A junction boundary mismatches the germline segment, possibly from a read error. The chain combines TRBV3-1 with TRBJ1-2; D remains ambiguous. Germline V CDR1 and CDR2: LGHDT, YNNKEL (reference sequence). The CDR3 has 12 residues. The CDR3 region is CTSSQADYGYTF. The CDR3 DNA follows: TGTACCAGCAGCCAAGCTGACTATGGCTACACCTTC.

The V gene is TRBV20-1, the J gene TRBJ2-7; D is unresolved. CDR3 size: 11 residues. Germline CDR1 and CDR2: DFQATT and SNEGSKA (reference sequence). Between the trimmed V and J ends, which lost 7 bases and 7 bases, there was a span of 14 bases. CDR3 in amino acids: CSVPSWEEQYF. The CDR3 coding sequence is TGCAGTGTCCCGTCCTGGGAAGAGCAGTACTTC.

This clonotype was counted only a few times. The CDR3 loop is CASSVGRTHNEQFF. CDR3 bases: TGTGCCAGCAGCGTAGGTCGTACCCACAATGAGCAGTTCTTC. The chain links TRBV9 to TRBJ2-1; no clear D gene. The V gene's germline CDR1 is SGDLS and CDR2 YYNGEE. The CDR3 extends over 14 amino acids. V lost 0 bases and J lost 5, with 9 bases in between.

The chain employs TRBV7-2 and TRBJ2-7, with D perhaps matching TRBD1 or TRBD2 (5 bases each). This CDR3 spans 16 amino acids. Trimming shortened V by 4 bases and J by 0 bases, and 16 bases separated the two germline ends. Germline CDR1 reads SGHTA; CDR2 reads FQGNSA. DNA of the CDR3: TGTGCCAGCAGCTCCAGGCAGGGCGGGCGCTCCTACGAGCAGTACTTC. It specifies CASSSRQGGRSYEQYF.

For the CDR3, the DNA is TGTGCCAGCAGACAAGCGGGTTCCGACACCGGGGAGCTGTTTTTT. This codes for CASRQAGSDTGELFF. V and J are TRBV12-3 or TRBV12-4 and TRBJ2-2; TRBD2 is a possible D gene (6 bases). This CDR3 has 15 amino acids. V was shortened by 6 bases and J by 3 bases, with 14 bases between the two germline ends.

The V gene is TRBV20-1, the J gene TRBJ1-2; D remains unclear. The germline gives CDR1 DFQATT, CDR2 SNEGSKA (reference sequence). V lost 1 base, J lost 6 bases, and 12 bases lay in between. The CDR3 extends over 13 amino acids. The DNA of the CDR3 is TGCAGTGCTAGAGCCCACATGGGCGATGGCTACACCTTC. This encodes CSARAHMGDGYTF.

The chain links TRBV5-1 to TRBJ2-1; possible D gene TRBD2, 6 bases. Trimming shortened V by 0 bases and J by 9 bases, and 13 bases separated the two germline ends. The CDR3 runs 14 residues. CDR1 is SGHRS, CDR2 YFSETQ, per germline. In DNA form, the CDR3 reads TGCGCCAGCAGCTTGGAAGTGGGGGGTGGTGAGCAGTTCTTC. Its translation is CASSLEVGGGEQFF.

This clonotype has a single count. The chain links TRBV14 to TRBJ1-6, with D possibly TRBD1 on 6 matching bases. The CDR3 contains 17 residues. The germline gives CDR1 SGHDN, CDR2 FVKESK. Trimming removed 0 bases from V and 10 bases from J, with 19 bases in between. CDR3 loop: CASSQDSGVRGDSPLHF. As DNA, the CDR3 is TGTGCCAGCAGCCAAGATTCGGGTGTGAGGGGGGACTCACCCCTCCACTTT.

The chain employs TRBV20-1 and TRBJ2-4; perhaps TRBD2 as D (5 bases). Trimming left V 3 bases short and J 1 base short, with 7 bases between. Germline V gene data show CDR1 as DFQATT and CDR2 as SNEGSKA (reference sequence). This CDR3 comprises 13 residues. CDR3 sequence (DNA): TGCAGTGCTAGCGGGGTGGCCAAAAACATTCAGTACTTC. It translates to CSASGVAKNIQYF.

The chain employs TRBV3-1 and TRBJ1-1; the D gene is possibly TRBD1 (5 bases). In germline, CDR1 is LGHDT, CDR2 YNNKEL (reference sequence). The CDR3 consists of 17 residues. V was clipped by 4 bases and J by 3 bases, with 21 bases between them. CDR3 sequence (DNA): TGTGCCAGCAGCCTTGCAGACAGCCCCCCCGGGGACACTGAAGCTTTCTTT. Its protein is CASSLADSPPGDTEAFF.

The chain employs TRBV6-2 or TRBV6-3 and TRBJ2-2; no reliable D call. V lost 6 bases to trimming and J lost 6 bases, with 8 bases between them. The CDR3 loop spans 12 amino acids. Looked up from germline, CDR1 is MNHEY and CDR2 is SVGEGT. CDR3 sequence reads: CASRRPAGELFF. The CDR3 nucleotides read TGTGCCAGCAGAAGACCAGCCGGGGAGCTGTTTTTT.

This clonotype appeared a single time. This chain uses TRBV20-1 with TRBJ2-7; 9 bases are shared with TRBD2. CDR1 DFQATT and CDR2 SNEGSKA come from the germline V gene (reference sequence). Trimming removed 3 bases from V and 3 bases from J; junction bases left unmatched: 6. The CDR3 runs 14 residues. The DNA for the CDR3 is TGCAGTGCTAGTGCTAGCGGGATCCTCTACGAGCAGTACTTC. This gives the protein CSASASGILYEQYF.

The V gene is TRBV20-1, the J gene TRBJ1-4; no clear D gene. V lost 1 base, J lost 7 bases, and 16 bases lay in between. This CDR3 is 15 amino acids long. The germline V gene has CDR1 DFQATT and CDR2 SNEGSKA (reference sequence). CDR3 nucleotides: TGCAGTGCTAGAGTTATGGGGATGGCGAGTGAAAAACTGTTTTTT. Protein sequence: CSARVMGMASEKLFF.

Worth noting for this clonotype: The conserved phenylalanine or tryptophan normally closing the CDR3 is absent here, so this likely arose from a read error. The CDR3 loop reads CASRRQDYGYTS. The CDR3 DNA is TGTGCCTCCAGGAGGCAGGACTATGGCTACACCTCC. This chain connects TRBV7-2 to TRBJ1-2; D gene unclear. The V and J ends lost 11 bases and 3 bases respectively, with 13 bases between them. The germline V gene encodes CDR1 SGHTA and CDR2 FQGNSA. This CDR3 spans 12 amino acids.

This clonotype was detected a few times. The J gene is TRBJ2-3, the V gene TRBV27; tentatively, D is TRBD2 (5 bases). Germline-derived CDR1 and CDR2 are MNHEY and SMNVEV (reference sequence). This CDR3 spans 14 amino acids. V lost 4 bases and J 2 bases, leaving 10 bases between the germline ends. CDR3 sequence: CASSWAGPTDTQYF. For the CDR3, the DNA is TGTGCCAGCAGTTGGGCGGGCCCCACAGATACGCAGTATTTT.

This chain links TRBV7-6 with TRBJ2-7, with 9 bases matching TRBD1. The CDR3 consists of 13 residues. The J segment lost 3 bases and the V segment lost 8 bases, leaving 5 bases of the junction unmatched. Germline V gene data show CDR1 as SGHVS and CDR2 as FNYEAQ. The CDR3 sequence is CASGMTGGYEQYF. CDR3 in DNA: TGTGCCAGCGGTATGACAGGGGGCTACGAGCAGTACTTC.

The V call is TRBV19, the J call TRBJ2-6; D call uncertain. V was shortened by 7 bases and J by 2 bases, with 12 bases between the two germline ends. Germline V gene sequence: CDR1 LNHDA, CDR2 SQIVND (reference sequence). This CDR3 is built from 15 residues. The CDR3 region is CASKKIPAGANVLTF. The CDR3 nucleotides are TGTGCCAGTAAAAAAATCCCAGCTGGGGCCAACGTCCTGACTTTC.

The chain recombines TRBV19 with TRBJ2-1; no reliable D call. Germline V gives CDR1 LNHDA, CDR2 SQIVND (reference sequence). The CDR3 loop spans 14 amino acids. The V and J ends lost 2 bases and 6 bases respectively, with 11 bases between them. The CDR3 bases are TGTGCCAGTAGTATATACGAGGCTCGCAATGAGCAGTTCTTC. Translated, it gives CASSIYEARNEQFF.

V is TRBV12-3 or TRBV12-4 and J is TRBJ2-6, with D possibly TRBD1 on 5 matching bases. Trimming cost V 2 bases and J 0 bases, with 20 bases left between them. This CDR3 comprises 20 residues. The chain's CDR3 is CASSLRGFSGLGSGANVLTF. The CDR3 coding sequence is TGTGCCAGCAGTTTAAGAGGTTTTTCAGGGCTCGGCTCTGGGGCCAACGTCCTGACTTTC.

The chain carries TRBV12-5 and TRBJ2-1; D might be TRBD2 (6 bases). The ends were cut back, 0 bases at V and 4 bases at J, with 13 bases in the middle. Germline CDR1 LGHNT, CDR2 FRNRAP. This CDR3 has 16 amino acids. This CDR3 reads CASGLVLGGLYNEQFF. The CDR3 bases are TGTGCTAGTGGTTTGGTACTCGGGGGACTTTACAATGAGCAGTTCTTC. Looking up the rest from reference TRBV12-5 and TRBJ2-1 gives the full variable domain: DARVTQTPRHKVTEMGQEVTMRCQPILGHNTVFWYRQTMMQGLELLAYFRNRAPLDDSGMPKDRFSAEMPDATLATLKIQPSEPRDSAVYFCASGLVLGGLYNEQFFGPGTRLTVL.

This clonotype was counted only a few times. This rearrangement joins TRBV27 to TRBJ2-7, with 7 bases identical to TRBD1. The germline V gene encodes CDR1 MNHEY and CDR2 SMNVEV (reference sequence). This CDR3 is 13 amino acids long. Germline trimming cut 5 bases from V and 3 bases from J; bases unmatched to any gene: 4. The CDR3 protein is CASSHGQDYEQYF. The CDR3 bases are TGTGCCAGCAGTCACGGACAGGACTACGAGCAGTACTTC.

This clonotype was found a few times. The chain uses TRBV5-1 and TRBJ2-3; TRBD2 is a possible D gene (5 bases). CDR3 length: 16 residues. Germline V CDR1 and CDR2: SGHRS, YFSETQ. Trimming took 3 bases from V and 0 from J, leaving 14 bases between them. CDR3 region: CASSSLGLTSTDTQYF. In DNA, the CDR3 is TGCGCCAGCAGCTCATTAGGACTGACGAGCACAGATACGCAGTATTTT.

The chain recombines TRBV12-3 or TRBV12-4 with TRBJ2-7; D is ambiguous. V dropped 5 bases and J dropped 2 bases, with 10 bases sitting between them. This CDR3 comprises 13 residues. This chain's CDR3 is CASSVQLPYEQYF. CDR3 nucleotide sequence: TGTGCCAGCAGTGTACAGCTTCCCTACGAGCAGTACTTC.

The CDR3 DNA is TGCAGTGCTAAGCCGGTAAACTATGGCTACACCTTC. As protein: CSAKPVNYGYTF. This rearrangement joins TRBV20-1 to TRBJ1-2; unclear D gene. This CDR3 comprises 12 residues. Looked up from germline, CDR1 is DFQATT and CDR2 is SNEGSKA (reference sequence). Deletions cut 4 bases from V and 2 bases from J, with 8 bases between.

As concerns this clonotype: A read error may be the cause here, since a much bigger clone is one base away. The rearrangement joins TRBV15 to TRBJ2-3; 7 nucleotides align to TRBD1. Trimming cost V 5 bases and J 4 bases; bases outside gene matches: 6. Looked up from germline, CDR1 is LNHNV and CDR2 is YYDKDF (reference sequence). The CDR3 is made up of 14 amino acids. Written as DNA, the CDR3 is TGTGCCACCAGCGCAGGACAGGTCTCAGATACGCAGTATTTT. Translation gives CATSAGQVSDTQYF. The variable domain in full, completed from reference TRBV15 and TRBJ2-3, reads DAMVIQNPRYQVTQFGKPVTLSCSQTLNHNVMYWYQQKSSQAPKLLFHYYDKDFNNEADTPDNFQSRRPNTSFCFLDIRSPGLGDTAMYLCATSAGQVSDTQYFGPGTRLTVL.

V usage is TRBV5-1 and J usage is TRBJ2-7; 12 nucleotides line up with TRBD2. Germline-derived CDR1 and CDR2 are SGHRS and YFSETQ. Trimming took 6 bases from V and 6 from J; bases not matched to a gene: 13. This CDR3 contains 16 residues. In DNA form, the CDR3 reads TGCGCCAGCACACGGGCGACTAGCGGGAGTTCGTTCGAGCAGTACTTC. Translated, it gives CASTRATSGSSFEQYF.